The 15 T cell receptor beta chains below were found in one sample sequenced in a study of identical twins. One entry per CDR3 protein results from TCRdb running MiXCR on the 5' RACE reads. The data show roughly 190,000 distinct CDR3 sequences, about 15% seen once. The sample was also linked to a second study, of T cells expressing NK-cell markers.

Specimen: CD8+ T cells sorted from blood. These TCRs come from a woman between 18 and 30 years old in good health.

J is TRBJ2-7 and V is TRBV5-1; possibly TRBD2 for D (6 bases). The CDR3 totals 11 residues. V gave up 5 bases and J gave up 6 bases, with 9 bases separating them. Germline CDR1 and CDR2: SGHRS and YFSETQ. The CDR3 sequence: CASSWGLEQYF. Here the CDR3 DNA reads TGCGCCAGCAGTTGGGGACTCGAGCAGTACTTC.

This clonotype was recorded a few times. The chain combines TRBV12-3 or TRBV12-4 with TRBJ2-1, with 10 positions matching TRBD1. After removal of 7 bases from V and 5 bases from J, the junction contained 8 bases not matched to a gene. The CDR3 extends over 15 amino acids. CDR3 loop: CASTLTGGANNEQFF. Written as DNA, the CDR3 is TGTGCCAGCACCTTGACAGGGGGCGCAAACAATGAGCAGTTCTTC.

The rearrangement uses TRBV11-2 and TRBJ2-5, with D possibly called TRBD1 or TRBD2 (5 bases each). The CDR3 contains 11 residues. The germline CDR1 and CDR2 sequences are SGHAT and FQNNGV. Between the trimmed V and J ends, which lost 10 bases and 14 bases, there was a span of 20 bases. CDR3 sequence (DNA): TGTGCCACCTTAACCGGGACGGCAAGTTACTTC. Its protein product is CATLTGTASYF. The full variable domain, completed using reference TRBV11-2 and TRBJ2-5, is EAGVAQSPRYKIIEKRQSVAFWCNPISGHATLYWYQQILGQGPKLLIQFQNNGVVDDSQLPKDRFSAERLKGVDSTLKIQPAKLEDSAVYLCATLTGTASYFGPGTRLLVL.

The table lists this clonotype with a few counts. The chain is built from TRBV7-9 and TRBJ1-4; a weak D match, TRBD1 (5 bases). The germline CDR1 and CDR2 sequences are SEHNR and FQNEAQ (reference sequence). The CDR3 is made up of 11 amino acids. Trimming left V 8 bases short and J 8 bases short, with 9 bases between. The chain's CDR3 is CASQGGEKLFF. In nucleotides, the CDR3 is TGTGCCAGCCAGGGAGGCGAAAAACTGTTTTTT.

This clonotype was found a few times. The genes are TRBV6-1 and TRBJ2-7; 14 bases match TRBD2. The CDR3 spans 18 residues. Germline V gives CDR1 MNHNS, CDR2 SASEGT. Trimming cost V 6 bases and J 2 bases; bases outside gene matches: 12. The CDR3 reads CASRHRGLAGVITYEQYF. The CDR3 DNA follows: TGTGCCAGCAGACACCGGGGACTAGCGGGAGTGATAACCTACGAGCAGTACTTC.

The sample holds a few counts of this clonotype. The chain recombines TRBV4-1 with TRBJ2-1, with 7 bases identical to TRBD2. This CDR3 comprises 17 residues. V shed 0 bases and J 2 bases; nucleotides not matched to a gene: 7. The germline gives CDR1 MGHRA, CDR2 YSYEKL. This CDR3 is CASSQDPRGSAYNEQFF. CDR3 nucleotide sequence: TGCGCCAGCAGCCAAGATCCGCGCGGGAGTGCCTACAATGAGCAGTTCTTC.

The rearrangement joins TRBV12-3 or TRBV12-4 to TRBJ1-1; weak D call: TRBD1 (5 bases). The CDR3 consists of 17 residues. The V end lost 3 bases, the J end lost 4 bases, and 21 bases lay between the germline ends. The CDR3 spells CASSLSDRGRDSTEAFF. CDR3 bases: TGTGCCAGCAGTTTGTCAGATCGGGGCCGGGATTCCACTGAAGCTTTCTTT.

The chain uses TRBV6-2 or TRBV6-3 and TRBJ2-1; 12 bases are a match to TRBD2. Trimming took 2 bases from V and 9 from J; bases not matched to a gene: 11. Germline V lookup: CDR1 MNHEY, CDR2 SVGEGT. The length of the CDR3 is 17 residues. As DNA, the CDR3 is TGTGCCAGCAGTTACGGCCTCACAGGACTAGCGGGACCTGAGCAGTTCTTC. Translating it yields CASSYGLTGLAGPEQFF.

This sequence joins TRBV7-2 and TRBJ2-2; no definite D call. The CDR3 loop spans 17 amino acids. Germline V gives CDR1 SGHTA, CDR2 FQGNSA. V was trimmed by 4 bases and J by 1 base, leaving 16 bases between them. CDR3 bases: TGTACCAGCAGCTCCCCCTCCAGGACGGGGAACACCGGGGAGCTGTTTTTT. Amino acid sequence: CTSSSPSRTGNTGELFF.

J is TRBJ2-7 and V is TRBV29-1, with 7 nucleotides matching TRBD2. Trimming took 5 bases from V and 2 from J; bases not matched to a gene: 6. This CDR3 is 13 amino acids long. Germline CDR1 is SQVTM and CDR2 is ANQGSEA. The CDR3 region is CSVYLAETYEQYF. The CDR3 DNA sequence: TGCAGCGTTTACCTAGCGGAAACCTACGAGCAGTACTTC.

This clonotype was observed a few times. This chain connects TRBV12-3 or TRBV12-4 to TRBJ1-3, with D hard to call. The ends were cut back, 4 bases at V and 2 bases at J, with 9 bases in the middle. This CDR3 contains 14 residues. CDR3 sequence reads: CASSSPGAGNTIYF. In DNA, the CDR3 is TGTGCCAGCAGTTCCCCGGGTGCTGGAAACACCATATATTTT.

V gene TRBV9 combines with J gene TRBJ2-2; 13 bases agree with TRBD2. V was clipped by 6 bases and J by 6 bases; unmatched bases: 11. The CDR3 runs 17 residues. CDR1 is SGDLS, CDR2 YYNGEE, per germline. The CDR3 reads CASNPSGTSGNSGELFF. In DNA form, the CDR3 reads TGTGCCAGCAACCCTTCTGGGACTAGCGGGAATTCCGGGGAGCTGTTTTTT.

This chain uses TRBV7-8 with TRBJ2-1; perhaps TRBD2 as D (7 bases). From germline, CDR1 is SGHVS and CDR2 FQNEAQ. Deletions cut 5 bases from V and 8 bases from J, with 19 bases between. The length of the CDR3 is 15 residues. CDR3 nucleotides: TGTGCCAGCAGCCCTCTTGGGGGGGCCTGGGATGAGCAGTTCTTC. This encodes CASSPLGGAWDEQFF.

This clonotype was counted ten times or more. The junction and the germline gene differ at one end; a read error may be behind it. The V and J genes are TRBV7-9 and TRBJ2-3, with 9 bases matching TRBD1. The CDR3 is 14 residues long. Germline CDR1 and CDR2: SEHNR and FQNEAQ (reference sequence). The CDR3 loop reads CASSPGQGTDTQYF. Here the CDR3 DNA reads TGCGCCAGCAGTCCGGGACAGGGTACAGATACGCAGTATTTT.

The chain employs TRBV3-1 and TRBJ2-7, with TRBD1 identical over 8 bases. CDR3 length equals 14 residues. J was trimmed by 7 bases and V by 1 base; bases with no gene match: 6. Germline loops: CDR1 LGHDT, CDR2 YNNKEL (reference sequence). The CDR3 DNA reads as TGTGCCAGCAGCCAAGGCAGGGGGCTTTTAGAGCAGTACTTC. Protein: CASSQGRGLLEQYF.